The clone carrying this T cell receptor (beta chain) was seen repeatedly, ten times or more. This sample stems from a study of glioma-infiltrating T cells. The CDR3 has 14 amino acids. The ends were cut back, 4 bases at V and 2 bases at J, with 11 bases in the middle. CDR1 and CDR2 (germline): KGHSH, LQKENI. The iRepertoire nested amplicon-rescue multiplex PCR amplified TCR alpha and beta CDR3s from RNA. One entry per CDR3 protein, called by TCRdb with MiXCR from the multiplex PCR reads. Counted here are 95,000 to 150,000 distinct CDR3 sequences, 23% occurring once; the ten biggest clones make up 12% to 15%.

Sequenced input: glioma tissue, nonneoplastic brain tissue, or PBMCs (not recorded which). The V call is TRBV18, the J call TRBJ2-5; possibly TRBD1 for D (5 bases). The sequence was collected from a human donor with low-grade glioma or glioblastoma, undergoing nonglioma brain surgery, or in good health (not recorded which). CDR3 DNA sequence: TGTGCCAGCTCACGAGACCGACAGCAAGAGACCCAGTACTTC. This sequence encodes CASSRDRQQETQYF.